A selection of T cell receptor beta chains follows, all from one sample in a study of T cells in Graves' hyperthyroidism and ophthalmopathy. One entry per CDR3 protein results from TCRdb running MiXCR on the multiplex PCR reads. The table records about 210,000 distinct CDR3 sequences, roughly 18% of them present only once. Sequencing was carried out using blood. These receptors came from a man aged 50 to 60 with Graves' hyperthyroidism. CDR3s include the opening cysteine and the closing phenylalanine or tryptophan. A D gene is named only where the DNA matches it firmly. A row's size may be missing; if present it is once, few, many or a size class.

cdr3_nt cdr3_aa j_call v_call d_call clone_size
TGCGCCAGCAGCCAAGATAGGGGACAGATGTCCGGGGAGCTGTTTTTT CASSQDRGQMSGELFF TRBJ2-2 TRBV4-1 TRBD1 few
TGTGCCAGCAGCTTGGGTGCTACAGGGGGCGCCTATGGCTACACCTTC CASSLGATGGAYGYTF TRBJ1-2 TRBV5-5 TRBD1 many
TGTGCCAGCAGTTACTCAGATAGCGGGACGACCGGGGAGCTGTTTTTT CASSYSDSGTTGELFF TRBJ2-2 TRBV6-5 TRBD2 few
TGTGCCAGCAGCCCAAGCTGGGGGTCTTCACCCCTCCACTTT CASSPSWGSSPLHF TRBJ1-6 TRBV9 NA few
TGTGCCAGTAGTGTGGCGGGACTCTATGGCTACACCTTC CASSVAGLYGYTF TRBJ1-2 TRBV19 NA NA
TGTGCCAGCAGCGCCAGGGCAGTCAGAACTTACAATGAGCAGTTCTTC CASSARAVRTYNEQFF TRBJ2-1 TRBV5-5 NA many
TGTGCCAGCACCAAGGGCGGGAGACCCTACGAGCAGTACTTC CASTKGGRPYEQYF TRBJ2-7 TRBV6-2/TRBV6-3 TRBD2 NA
TGTGCCAGCAGCCCCCGGGTGAGCACCGGGGAGCTGTTTTTT CASSPRVSTGELFF TRBJ2-2 TRBV7-2 NA few
TGTGCCAGCAGCCTAGGCCCGCGGGGGGCCGGGGAGCTGTTTTTT CASSLGPRGAGELFF TRBJ2-2 TRBV11-3 TRBD2 few
TGTGCCAGCAGTTCAGAACCTAATTCACCCCTCCACTTT CASSSEPNSPLHF TRBJ1-6 TRBV6-1 NA few
TGTGCCAGCAGTCCCGGGGGGGAACAGGGGGACTATGGCTACACCTTC CASSPGGEQGDYGYTF TRBJ1-2 TRBV28 TRBD1 NA
TGTGCCAGCAGTACAGGGAAGTCCTATAATTCACCCCTCCACTTT CASSTGKSYNSPLHF TRBJ1-6 TRBV6-1 NA NA
TGTGCCAGCAGTTTTGGCAGGAAAGAGCAGTTCTTC CASSFGRKEQFF TRBJ2-1 TRBV28 NA NA
TGTGCCAGCAATAGCGGGAGGGCGAGTGAGCAGTACTTC CASNSGRASEQYF TRBJ2-7 TRBV7-2 TRBD2 many
TGTGCCAGCAGCTTAGGTTGGGCTAGCGAATACACCGGGGAGCTGTTTTTT CASSLGWASEYTGELFF TRBJ2-2 TRBV11-3 NA many
TGCGCCAGCAGTGAGTCGAGGTTCCGGCTAGCGGGATTGGAAGAGACCCAGTACTTC CASSESRFRLAGLEETQYF TRBJ2-5 TRBV10-2 TRBD2 NA
TGTGCCAGCAGTTACTCGCGGAGAGCAGATACGCAGTATTTT CASSYSRRADTQYF TRBJ2-3 TRBV6-5 NA many
TGTGCCAGCAGGAGAGTAAGGGGGGGCATCGAGCAGTACTTC CASRRVRGGIEQYF TRBJ2-7 TRBV11-2 NA many
TGTGCCAGCAGTGGTAGTTCGGGACACCTAGGCGACTTC CASSGSSGHLGDF TRBJ2-5 TRBV2 NA NA
TGTGCCAGCAGCTTATCAAGGACGGGACGGGGCTACACCTTC CASSLSRTGRGYTF TRBJ1-2 TRBV7-8 NA NA
TGTGCCAGTGACAGGGTCGGAGAAAAACTGTTTTTT CASDRVGEKLFF TRBJ1-4 TRBV6-1 TRBD1 many
TGTGCCTGGAGTGTACGGAGTCGGGGAGAGACCCAGTACTTC CAWSVRSRGETQYF TRBJ2-5 TRBV30 NA NA
TGCAGTGCTCACACCGGGACAGTCACGACAAGCGGCTACAATGAGCAGTTCTTC CSAHTGTVTTSGYNEQFF TRBJ2-1 TRBV20-1 TRBD1 many
TGTGCCAGCAGTTTTGTTGGAGGGGGCTACACCTTC CASSFVGGGYTF TRBJ1-2 TRBV12-3/TRBV12-4 NA NA
TGCAGTGCTAGAGGGGCTAGCGGGAGGGCCTTAACTTCCTACGAGCAGTACTTC CSARGASGRALTSYEQYF TRBJ2-7 TRBV20-1 TRBD2 NA
TGTGCCAGCAGCCCCAGAGGACATGGAGAGACCCAGTACTTC CASSPRGHGETQYF TRBJ2-5 TRBV7-2 NA NA
TGTGCCAGTGCGGGCGTTAGCAATCAGCCCCAGCATTTT CASAGVSNQPQHF TRBJ1-5 TRBV6-1 NA NA
TGTGCCACCAACTACGCGGGTGGTAATTCACCCCTCCACTTT CATNYAGGNSPLHF TRBJ1-6 TRBV10-3 NA NA
TGTGCCAGCAGTTACCCTGGGGGGAGCTCCTACGAGCAGTACTTC CASSYPGGSSYEQYF TRBJ2-7 TRBV28 NA NA
TGTGCCAGCAGTGAAGATAATGGGATGATGAACACTGAAGCTTTCTTT CASSEDNGMMNTEAFF TRBJ1-1 TRBV2 NA many
TGTGCCAGCAGTGACTCCCCGGGAGGGGCTCTCGATGAGCAGTTCTTC CASSDSPGGALDEQFF TRBJ2-1 TRBV6-4 TRBD2 NA
TGTGCCAGCAGGACGGGACGGACTCAAGAGACCCAGTACTTC CASRTGRTQETQYF TRBJ2-5 TRBV6-1 NA many
TGTGCCACCAGTGACCCCGGGACAGGGAACAACGAGCAGTACTTC CATSDPGTGNNEQYF TRBJ2-7 TRBV24-1 TRBD1 NA
TGTGCCAGCAGTTTGTGGCAGGGCAACCAAGAGACCCAGTACTTC CASSLWQGNQETQYF TRBJ2-5 TRBV28 NA many
TGTGCCTGGAGGCCGGGGGCGGGAGAACAGTACAGCACAGATACGCAGTATTTT CAWRPGAGEQYSTDTQYF TRBJ2-3 TRBV30 NA few
TGTGCCAGCAGCTTAGAAGGGGGTAGCGGGAGAGGGGAGCAGTTCTTC CASSLEGGSGRGEQFF TRBJ2-1 TRBV7-9 TRBD2 NA
TGTGCTAGTGGTTTGGGGAGCTACTATGGCTACACCTTC CASGLGSYYGYTF TRBJ1-2 TRBV12-5 NA NA
TGCAGCGTTGAAGTGGTCGGGAAAAACATTCAGTACTTC CSVEVVGKNIQYF TRBJ2-4 TRBV29-1 NA few
TGCAGTGCTACCGCTCAGGGACTAGGTGGCGGGGAGCTGTTTTTT CSATAQGLGGGELFF TRBJ2-2 TRBV20-1 TRBD2 few
TGTGCCAGCAGCGCCGGGGCTCCCAAAACGTCCGAGCAGTACTTC CASSAGAPKTSEQYF TRBJ2-7 TRBV7-6 NA many
TGTGCCAGCAGCCCCTTTAGCGGGAGGGCCTTCTACAATGAGCAGTTCTTC CASSPFSGRAFYNEQFF TRBJ2-1 TRBV11-2 TRBD2 many
TGTGCCAGCACCATCGAACTGGGGCAGGGCGACACCGGGGAGCTGTTTTTT CASTIELGQGDTGELFF TRBJ2-2 TRBV6-2/TRBV6-3 NA NA
TGTGCCAGCGGCCAAGCTCGTGGCTACACCTTC CASGQARGYTF TRBJ1-2 TRBV4-2 NA NA
TGTGCCAGCAGCCCATGGACTAGCGGGAATGAGCAGTTCTTC CASSPWTSGNEQFF TRBJ2-1 TRBV7-6 TRBD2 NA
TGTGCCAGCAGTTTATACGGCCTTAACTACGAGCAGTACTTC CASSLYGLNYEQYF TRBJ2-7 TRBV27 NA many
TGTGCCAGTAGTATAAGGCGGGGTCGACACAATGAGCAGTTCTTC CASSIRRGRHNEQFF TRBJ2-1 TRBV19 NA NA
TGTGCCAGCAGCATCAGAGGGAGGACTAACTATGGCTACACCTTC CASSIRGRTNYGYTF TRBJ1-2 TRBV5-6 NA NA
TGTGCCAGCAGCCAGGGGGGGGGAGGGCCCTACGAGCAGTACTTC CASSQGGGGPYEQYF TRBJ2-7 TRBV6-1 NA NA
TGTGCCAGTAGTACATCTAGCGGCCGCCTTTACGAGCAGTACTTC CASSTSSGRLYEQYF TRBJ2-7 TRBV19 TRBD2 few
TGTGCCAGCAGCTGGGGTAAACCGGGACAGGGACCATTATACTTC CASSWGKPGQGPLYF TRBJ2-5 TRBV7-2 TRBD1 many
TGTGCCAGCAGGGAGTCAAATGAGCAGTTCTTC CASRESNEQFF TRBJ2-1 TRBV3-1 NA many
TGTGCCAGTAGTGCATTAAACAGGGGCGGACAAGAGACCCAGTACTTC CASSALNRGGQETQYF TRBJ2-5 TRBV19 TRBD1 few
TGTGCCAGCAGCAAACCTTTGGGGGGGGAGCAGTTCTTC CASSKPLGGEQFF TRBJ2-1 TRBV12-3/TRBV12-4 TRBD2 few